The clone carrying this TCR beta chain turned up a few times. Its antigen is not known. MiXCR was run by TCRdb on the 5' RACE reads, yielding one entry per CDR3 protein. Of 350,000 to 500,000 distinct CDR3 sequences listed, about 22% are singletons. This sample was included in a study of T-cell memory formation after mild COVID-19. Across the study: Largely donor-specific TCR clusters were found.

Study-wide results and limits: Among clones contracting day 15 to 85, CD4/CD8 was balanced, whereas later expanders leaned CD4+. Some clones that responded turned up in pre-infection memory, which suggests that cross-reactive memory joined in.

This CDR3 comprises 19 residues. Germline CDR1 SGHRS, CDR2 YFSETQ. The germline V and J ends were trimmed by 2 bases and 6 bases, with 30 bases remaining between them. V usage is TRBV5-1 and J usage is TRBJ2-7; a possible D gene is TRBD2 (5 bases). The specimen was PBMCs or a T cell subset sorted from them (not recorded which). This clonotype originated in an adult woman who had mild COVID-19 (a few samples of this study predate the infection). Cell type and time point are not known. The CDR3 sequence is CASSFLALALEDVDGEQYF. In DNA, the CDR3 is TGCGCCAGCAGCTTTTTAGCGTTGGCGTTGGAGGACGTCGATGGCGAGCAGTACTTC.